This passage covers 3 T cell receptor beta chains from one sample sequenced in a study of blood T cell repertoires in COVID-19. Sequencing was performed with immunoSEQ multiplex PCR; in TCRdb, only in-frame clones are kept and a portion is missing. The sample yields some 110,000 clones, roughly 88% seen once. Sequenced: peripheral blood. The receptors originated from a woman aged 65 to 85 with acute or convalescent COVID-19.

This chain uses TRBV18 with TRBJ1-4; TRBD1 matches 9 bases. V gave up 3 bases and J gave up 8 bases; unmatched junction bases: 7. The CDR3 runs to 15 residues. Germline V gene sequence: CDR1 KGHSH, CDR2 LQKENI. The CDR3 DNA reads as TGTGCCAGCTCACCGTACGGACAGGGGACCGAAAAACTGTTTTTT. It encodes CASSPYGQGTEKLFF.

The chain links TRBV5-4 to TRBJ1-4; no reliable D call. CDR1 and CDR2 (germline): SGHNT, YYREEE (reference sequence). The V end was cut by 3 bases, the J end by 4 bases, with 10 bases between. CDR3 size: 14 residues. The CDR3 loop is CASSSGRFNEKLFF. The CDR3, as DNA: TGTGCCAGCAGCTCCGGGAGGTTTAATGAAAAACTGTTTTTT. The variable domain in full, completed from reference TRBV5-4 and TRBJ1-4, reads ETGVTQSPTHLIKTRGQQVTLRCSSQSGHNTVSWYQQALGQGPQFIFQYYREEENGRGNFPPRFSGLQFPNYSSELNVNALELDDSALYLCASSSGRFNEKLFFGSGTQLSVL.

This clone appeared a few times. This chain uses TRBV7-8 with TRBJ2-1; D remains ambiguous. The CDR3 runs to 13 residues. V was cut by 0 bases and J by 6 bases, with 6 bases left in between. The V gene's germline CDR1 is SGHVS and CDR2 FQNEAQ. The CDR3 region has the DNA TGTGCCAGCAGCTTAGCCCTCTCCAATGAGCAGTTCTTC. It encodes CASSLALSNEQFF.